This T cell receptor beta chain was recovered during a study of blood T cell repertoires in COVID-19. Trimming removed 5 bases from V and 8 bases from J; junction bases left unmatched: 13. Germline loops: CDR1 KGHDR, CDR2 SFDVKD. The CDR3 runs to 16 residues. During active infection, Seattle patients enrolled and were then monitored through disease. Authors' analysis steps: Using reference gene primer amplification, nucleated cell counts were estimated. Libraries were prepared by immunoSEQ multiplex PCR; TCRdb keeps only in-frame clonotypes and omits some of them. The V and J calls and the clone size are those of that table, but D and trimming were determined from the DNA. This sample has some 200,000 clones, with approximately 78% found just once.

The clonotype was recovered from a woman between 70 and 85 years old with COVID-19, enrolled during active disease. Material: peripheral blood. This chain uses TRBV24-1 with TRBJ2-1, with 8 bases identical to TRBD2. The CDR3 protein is CATSVPDAGGRDEQFF. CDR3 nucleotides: TGTGCCACCAGTGTACCTGATGCGGGAGGTCGAGATGAGCAGTTCTTC.